This T cell receptor beta chain was sequenced for a study of OX40 agonist ivuxolimab in advanced cancers. Points on this clone: Its antigen is as yet unknown.

The data were produced by immunoSEQ multiplex PCR, yet TCRdb's version contains in-frame clones alone and is incomplete. In the table there are roughly 80,000 clones, around 83% of which are singletons. Points from the study as a whole: Average numbers of expanded clones were greater in CD8+ T cells than in CD4+.

The sample was CD4+ or CD8+ T cells sorted from blood, taken in a trial of the OX40 agonist ivuxolimab. The receptor was isolated from an adult with an advanced solid tumor such as melanoma, head and neck, liver or kidney cancer.

This CDR3 reads CASTRNDQPQHF. CDR3 in DNA: TGTGCCAGCACCCGGAACGACCAGCCCCAGCATTTT. V and J are TRBV6-6 and TRBJ1-5; D gene unclear. Germline values: CDR1 MNHNY, CDR2 SVGAGI (reference sequence). The CDR3 length is 12 residues. The V end lost 7 bases, the J end lost 7 bases, and 11 bases lay between the germline ends.